This section outlines one T cell receptor beta chain sequence together with its context. Its antigen is unidentified. J lost 7 bases, V lost 6 bases, and 6 bases had no gene match. This CDR3 has 12 amino acids. Looked up from germline, CDR1 is SNHLY and CDR2 is FYNNEI. This entry is derived from a study of cytomegalovirus exposure and HLA in healthy donors. Study information: As an earlier analysis found, about 179 million T cells yielded 95 million to 130 million unique TCR beta sequences.

PCR employed 60 Vbeta and 13 Jbeta primers. Method: immunoSEQ multiplex PCR; TCRdb's copy keeps in-frame clones and lacks some. The top ten hold around 10% of the sample, which has roughly 82,000 clones, 72% seen once. Points from the study as a whole: Later analysis identified around 15,000 TCR beta sequences associated with HLA alleles, using a false discovery rate threshold of 0.05.

This chain joins TRBV2 and TRBJ2-7, with TRBD2 identical over 7 bases. Sequenced input: PBMCs. This sequence originates from a woman in her thirties or forties in good health and CMV-seropositive. This CDR3 is CASRQLALEQYF. In nucleotides, the CDR3 is TGTGCCAGCAGACAACTAGCGCTAGAGCAGTACTTC.